The 4 T cell receptor beta chains listed next were all sequenced from one sample in a study of blood T cell repertoires in COVID-19 (TCRdb year 2020). Libraries were made using the immunoSEQ multiplex PCR assay. The clones in this table, taken by TCRdb from immuneACCESS, are in-frame only. Not every clone is retained; where verified, under half of the shortfall comes from an unresolved V gene, and the cause of the rest is unknown. Within this sample are fewer than 90,000 clones, with roughly 96% of them counted one time only. Clones ranked in the top ten supply 4% to 5.5% of the sample. The sample taken for sequencing was peripheral blood. The source is a human donor with active COVID-19. The donor label of this sample is uncertain.

With respect to this clone: Germline and junction disagree at one end, which may indicate a read error. J is TRBJ2-7 and V is TRBV19; 9 bases fit TRBD1. Germline CDR1 reads LNHDA; CDR2 reads SQIVND (reference sequence). This CDR3 region has 15 residues. DNA for the CDR3: TGTGCCAGCAGTATTACCGGGACAGGGAACTACGAGCAGTACTTC. This translates into CASSITGTGNYEQYF.

The chain uses TRBV6-2 or TRBV6-3 and TRBJ2-7; TRBD2 might be the D (6 bases). Between the trimmed V and J ends, which lost 5 bases and 4 bases, there was a span of 9 bases. CDR3 length: 12 amino acids. Germline V lookup: CDR1 MNHEY, CDR2 SVGEGT. The CDR3 region is CASSPRGYEQYF. For the CDR3, the DNA is TGTGCCAGCAGTCCCCGGGGGTACGAGCAGTACTTC.

The CDR3 DNA follows: TGCAGTGCTAGTCAGGGACAGGGTTTGGGTTCACCCCTCCACTTT. It codes for CSASQGQGLGSPLHF. The rearrangement uses TRBV20-1 and TRBJ1-6; the match to TRBD1 covers 9 bases. Trimming took 3 bases from V and 9 from J; bases not matched to a gene: 9. Germline V gene lookup returns CDR1 DFQATT and CDR2 SNEGSKA (reference sequence). The CDR3 sequence is 15 residues long.

This clone appeared once. The genes are TRBV10-3 and TRBJ2-7; 11 nucleotides align to TRBD2. With 4 bases clipped from V and 2 bases from J, the junction kept 7 bases outside the gene matches. The CDR3 runs to 16 residues. Looked up from germline, CDR1 is ENHRY and CDR2 is SYGVKD. CDR3 region: CAISGASGGTAYEQYF. DNA for the CDR3: TGTGCCATCAGTGGAGCTAGCGGGGGGACCGCCTACGAGCAGTACTTC.